The T cell receptor (beta chain) described here comes from a study of blood T cell repertoires in COVID-19. The overall study: T cells, B-cell-depleted T cells, or PBMCs provided the cDNA or gDNA that served as material.

In the original workflow: From reference gene primer amplification, estimates of nucleated cell counts were derived. This table comes from immunoSEQ multiplex PCR, and its TCRdb copy is limited to in-frame clones, with some not included. That table furnishes V, J and clone size, whereas the DNA furnished D and trimming. This sample has 46,000 or so clones, with over 80% found just once. The length of the CDR3 is 17 residues. From germline, CDR1 is SGHTS and CDR2 YDEGEE. Trimming took 3 bases from V and 3 from J; bases not matched to a gene: 10. Sequencing was performed on peripheral blood. The sequence was collected from a human donor in a cohort sampled during active COVID-19. V is TRBV5-8 and J is TRBJ1-4, with 8 nucleotides matching TRBD1. Here the CDR3 reads CASSYKGQGAANEKLFF. The CDR3 DNA follows: TGTGCCAGCAGCTACAAAGGACAGGGCGCGGCTAATGAAAAACTGTTTTTT.